This is a list of T cell receptor beta chains from one sample in a study of Graves' ophthalmopathy and Graves' hyperthyroidism. TCRdb independently ran MiXCR on the multiplex PCR reads; one entry per CDR3 protein. This table has approximately 210,000 distinct CDR3 sequences, just under 30% appearing once. Source material: peripheral blood. The receptors derive from a man aged 50 or older with Graves' ophthalmopathy. Both conserved end residues are part of each CDR3. A D gene is named only where the DNA matches it firmly. Clone size is not always given. Where it is, it says once, few, many or a class for expanded clones.

size: many
D: -
J: TRBJ2-7
V: TRBV12-3/TRBV12-4
CDR3: CASSLYSYEQYF
DNA: TGTGCCAGCAGTTTATACTCCTACGAGCAGTACTTC

size: -
D: -
J: TRBJ2-5
V: TRBV10-2
CDR3: CASSESGGSYQETQYF
DNA: TGCGCCAGCAGTGAGTCAGGCGGGTCCTACCAAGAGACCCAGTACTTC

size: many
D: TRBD1
J: TRBJ1-1
V: TRBV7-2
CDR3: CASSLERDREAFF
DNA: TGTGCCAGCAGCTTAGAGAGGGACAGGGAAGCTTTCTTT

size: -
D: -
J: TRBJ1-6
V: TRBV29-1
CDR3: CSVMPGLKDSPLHF
DNA: TGCAGCGTCATGCCGGGACTCAAGGACTCACCCCTCCACTTT

size: -
D: TRBD1
J: TRBJ2-5
V: TRBV20-1
CDR3: CSAETGGQETQYF
DNA: TGCAGTGCAGAGACAGGGGGCCAGGAGACCCAGTACTTC

size: many
D: -
J: TRBJ2-7
V: TRBV20-1
CDR3: CSVRQGPYEQYF
DNA: TGCAGTGTCAGGCAGGGACCCTACGAGCAGTACTTC

size: many
D: TRBD1
J: TRBJ1-1
V: TRBV27
CDR3: CASSFGDRADTEAFF
DNA: TGTGCCAGCAGTTTTGGGGACAGGGCGGACACTGAAGCTTTCTTT

size: many
D: -
J: TRBJ1-3
V: TRBV12-3/TRBV12-4
CDR3: CASSLMVDTIYF
DNA: TGTGCCAGCAGTTTAATGGTGGACACCATATATTTT

size: -
D: -
J: TRBJ2-6
V: TRBV2
CDR3: CASERGVPGANVLTF
DNA: TGTGCCAGCGAAAGAGGGGTCCCTGGGGCCAACGTCCTGACTTTC

size: few
D: TRBD2
J: TRBJ2-1
V: TRBV9
CDR3: CASSVGGLAGGFQHNEQFF
DNA: TGTGCCAGCAGCGTAGGGGGACTAGCGGGAGGATTCCAACACAATGAGCAGTTCTTC

size: many
D: -
J: TRBJ2-2
V: TRBV7-3
CDR3: CASSPGPYTGELFF
DNA: TGTGCCAGCAGTCCTGGACCCTACACCGGGGAGCTGTTTTTT

size: -
D: TRBD1
J: TRBJ1-1
V: TRBV6-2/TRBV6-3
CDR3: CATRTQGARGNTEAFF
DNA: TGTGCCACCAGGACCCAGGGGGCGCGGGGAAACACTGAAGCTTTCTTT

size: -
D: TRBD1
J: TRBJ2-7
V: TRBV20-1
CDR3: CSAPHTGQVHEQYF
DNA: TGCAGTGCCCCCCATACAGGACAGGTCCACGAGCAGTACTTC

size: many
D: -
J: TRBJ2-5
V: TRBV7-8
CDR3: CASSSGRGPLQETQYF
DNA: TGTGCCAGCAGCTCAGGGAGGGGGCCCCTCCAAGAGACCCAGTACTTC

size: many
D: -
J: TRBJ2-5
V: TRBV24-1
CDR3: CATSDTHGETQYF
DNA: TGTGCCACCAGTGACACCCATGGGGAGACCCAGTACTTC

size: many
D: -
J: TRBJ1-1
V: TRBV6-5
CDR3: CASSYSGILGTEAFF
DNA: TGTGCCAGCAGTTACTCAGGCATCCTGGGAACTGAAGCTTTCTTT

size: many
D: TRBD1
J: TRBJ2-7
V: TRBV19
CDR3: CASSIARGQRDEQYF
DNA: TGTGCCAGTAGTATCGCCCGGGGACAGAGAGACGAGCAGTACTTC

size: many
D: -
J: TRBJ2-1
V: TRBV7-3
CDR3: CASSPAPRTDFDEQFF
DNA: TGTGCCAGCAGCCCTGCCCCCAGGACCGACTTCGATGAGCAGTTCTTC

size: -
D: TRBD1
J: TRBJ2-5
V: TRBV6-5
CDR3: CASSYEGQGGETQYF
DNA: TGTGCCAGCAGTTACGAAGGACAGGGTGGAGAGACCCAGTACTTC

size: many
D: -
J: TRBJ1-2
V: TRBV10-3
CDR3: CAILRQRPYGAYGYTF
DNA: TGTGCCATCCTCCGACAGAGACCCTATGGGGCCTATGGCTACACCTTC

size: many
D: -
J: TRBJ1-1
V: TRBV6-2/TRBV6-3
CDR3: CASSPRDTEAFF
DNA: TGTGCCAGCAGTCCCCGGGATACTGAAGCTTTCTTT

size: -
D: -
J: TRBJ2-7
V: TRBV6-5
CDR3: CASSSPGTQKYF
DNA: TGTGCCAGCAGTTCCCCCGGGACACAAAAGTACTTC